This T cell receptor beta chain was captured by sequencing in a study of Graves' ophthalmopathy and Graves' hyperthyroidism. The overall study: Blood was drawn at initial diagnosis, before any treatment. Overall study results and limits: With roughly 65% sensitivity and 72% to 80% specificity, the model predicted ophthalmopathy progression.

RNA transcripts provided the template for amplifying TCR beta CDR3 regions. First-round RT-PCR used HTBI primers; second-round multiplex PCR followed. TCRdb passed the multiplex PCR reads through MiXCR, listing each CDR3 protein once. The data hold 300,000 to 350,000 distinct CDR3 sequences, with about 17% observed a single time. CDR3 length equals 13 residues. Between the trimmed V and J ends, which lost 0 bases and 9 bases, there was a span of 11 bases. CDR1 is MNHEY, CDR2 SVGAGI, per germline. This clonotype has a count of ten or more. Its antigen is not known. The chain combines TRBV6-5 with TRBJ1-1; D is unresolved. Sequenced sample: peripheral blood. The receptor was derived from an adult man with Graves' ophthalmopathy. The CDR3 here is CASSYSDGGKAFF. CDR3 nucleotide sequence: TGTGCCAGCAGTTACTCGGATGGTGGTAAAGCTTTCTTT.